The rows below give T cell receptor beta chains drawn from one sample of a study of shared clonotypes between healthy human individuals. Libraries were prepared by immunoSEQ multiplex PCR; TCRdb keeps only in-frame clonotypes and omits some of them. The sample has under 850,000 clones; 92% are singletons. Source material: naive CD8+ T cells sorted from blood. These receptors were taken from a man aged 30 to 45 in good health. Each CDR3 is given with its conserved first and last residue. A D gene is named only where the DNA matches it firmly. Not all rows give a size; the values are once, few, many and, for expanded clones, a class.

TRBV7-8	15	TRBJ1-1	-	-	CASSLLGRADTEAFF	TGTGCCAGCAGCCTCCTCGGCAGGGCAGACACTGAAGCTTTCTTT
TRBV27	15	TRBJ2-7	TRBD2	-	CASSKSVAGVSEQYF	TGTGCCAGCAGTAAAAGTGTAGCGGGAGTGAGCGAGCAGTACTTC
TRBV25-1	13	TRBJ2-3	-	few	CASIGRGADTQYF	TGTGCCAGCATTGGCAGGGGTGCAGATACGCAGTATTTT
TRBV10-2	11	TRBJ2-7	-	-	CASSPGGEQYF	TGCGCCAGCAGTCCTGGGGGCGAGCAGTACTTC
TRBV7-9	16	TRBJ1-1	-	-	CASSPTSPLGNTEAFF	TGTGCCAGCAGCCCAACATCCCCGCTTGGGAACACTGAAGCTTTCTTT
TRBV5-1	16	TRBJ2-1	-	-	CASSLAGWETNNEQFF	TGCGCCAGCAGCTTGGCCGGGTGGGAGACTAACAATGAGCAGTTCTTC
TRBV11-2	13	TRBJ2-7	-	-	CASSFTGLYEQYF	TGTGCCAGCAGCTTCACGGGACTCTACGAGCAGTACTTC
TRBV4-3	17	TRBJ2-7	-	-	CASSQDWYREESYEQYF	TGCGCCAGCAGCCAAGATTGGTACAGGGAGGAATCCTACGAGCAGTACTTC
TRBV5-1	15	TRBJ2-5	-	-	CASSPISGAEETQYF	TGCGCCAGCAGCCCGATCTCGGGGGCAGAGGAGACCCAGTACTTC
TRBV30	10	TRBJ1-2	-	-	CAWSNYGYTF	TGTGCCTGGAGTAACTATGGCTACACCTTC
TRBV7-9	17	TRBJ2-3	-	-	CASSPPLVGEMTDTQYF	TGTGCCAGCAGCCCCCCCCTGGTCGGGGAAATGACAGATACGCAGTATTTT
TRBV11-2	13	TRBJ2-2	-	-	CASSQTGAGELFF	TGTGCCAGCAGCCAGACAGGAGCCGGGGAGCTGTTTTTT
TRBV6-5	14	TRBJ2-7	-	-	CASSEGRGTYEQYF	TGTGCCAGCAGTGAGGGCAGGGGTACTTACGAGCAGTACTTC
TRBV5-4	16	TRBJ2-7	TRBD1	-	CASSPTGTGVTYEQYF	TGTGCCAGCAGCCCCACCGGAACAGGGGTAACCTACGAGCAGTACTTC
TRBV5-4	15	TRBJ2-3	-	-	CASSLTRSVEDTQYF	TGTGCCAGCAGCTTAACTCGGTCGGTTGAAGATACGCAGTATTTT
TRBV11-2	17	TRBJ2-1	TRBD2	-	CASSSALLAGRFDEQFF	TGTGCCAGCAGCTCCGCCCTACTAGCGGGAAGGTTCGATGAGCAGTTCTTC
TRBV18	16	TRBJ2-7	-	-	CASSPPLSTSTYEQYF	TGTGCCAGCTCACCACCGCTCAGTACATCGACCTACGAGCAGTACTTC
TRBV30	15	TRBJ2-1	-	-	CAWSVRSGPGVEQFF	TGTGCCTGGAGTGTACGAAGCGGCCCTGGGGTCGAGCAGTTCTTC
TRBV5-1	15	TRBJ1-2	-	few	CASSSEGTHPYGYTF	TGCGCCAGCAGCTCCGAGGGAACCCATCCCTATGGCTACACCTTC
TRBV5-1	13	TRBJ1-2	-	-	CASSETGFYGYTF	TGCGCCAGCAGCGAGACAGGTTTCTATGGCTACACCTTC
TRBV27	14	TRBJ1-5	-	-	CASRGGQSNQPQHF	TGTGCCAGCAGGGGGGGACAAAGCAATCAGCCCCAGCATTTT
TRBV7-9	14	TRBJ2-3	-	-	CASSLVAVTDTQYF	TGTGCCAGCAGCCTCGTCGCGGTCACAGATACGCAGTATTTT
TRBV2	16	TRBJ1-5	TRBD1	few	CASSESAGGENQPQHF	TGTGCCAGCAGTGAATCCGCAGGGGGCGAGAATCAGCCCCAGCATTTT
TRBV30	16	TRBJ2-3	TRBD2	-	CAWSVLGLAVTDTQYF	TGTGCCTGGAGTGTTCTCGGACTAGCGGTCACAGATACGCAGTATTTT
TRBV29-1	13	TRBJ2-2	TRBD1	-	CSVEDDRAGELFF	TGCAGCGTTGAAGACGACAGGGCCGGGGAGCTGTTTTTT
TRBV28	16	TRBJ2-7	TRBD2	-	CASSVDVAGGSYEQYF	TGTGCCAGCAGTGTGGATGTAGCGGGAGGATCCTACGAGCAGTACTTC
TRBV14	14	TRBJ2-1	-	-	CASSHERLGNEQFF	TGTGCCAGCAGCCACGAACGACTAGGGAATGAGCAGTTCTTC
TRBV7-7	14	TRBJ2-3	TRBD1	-	CASSSGTGQDTQYF	TGTGCTAGCAGCTCCGGGACAGGACAAGATACGCAGTATTTT
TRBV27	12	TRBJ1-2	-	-	CASSLQGRGYTF	TGTGCCAGCAGTTTACAGGGACGTGGCTACACCTTC
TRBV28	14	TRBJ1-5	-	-	CATKQEGRDQPQHF	TGTGCCACCAAACAAGAGGGTCGAGATCAGCCCCAGCATTTT
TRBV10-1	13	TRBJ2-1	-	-	CASSEVGMNEQFF	TGCGCCAGCAGTGAGGTAGGAATGAATGAGCAGTTCTTC
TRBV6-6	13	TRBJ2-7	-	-	CASSPDTLYEQYF	TGTGCCAGCAGTCCTGACACCCTCTACGAGCAGTACTTC
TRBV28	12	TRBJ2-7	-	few	CASAGADYEQYF	TGTGCCAGCGCCGGGGCGGACTACGAGCAGTACTTC
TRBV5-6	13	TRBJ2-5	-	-	CASSLMLRETQYF	TGTGCCAGCAGCTTGATGTTGCGAGAGACCCAGTACTTC
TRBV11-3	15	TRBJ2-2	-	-	CASSSNRVRAGELFF	TGTGCCAGCAGCTCCAACAGGGTGAGGGCCGGGGAGCTGTTTTTT
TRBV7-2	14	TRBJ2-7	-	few	CASSQWDLGYEQYF	TGTGCCAGCAGCCAATGGGACTTAGGGTACGAGCAGTACTTC
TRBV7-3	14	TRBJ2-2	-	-	CASSTTGSPGELFF	TGTGCCAGCAGCACAACAGGGAGCCCCGGGGAGCTGTTTTTT
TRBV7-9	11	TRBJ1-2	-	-	CASSGEDLYTF	TGTGCCAGCAGCGGAGAGGACTTATACACCTTC
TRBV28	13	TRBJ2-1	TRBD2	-	CASSSITSGEQFF	TGTGCCAGCAGTTCCATTACTAGCGGTGAGCAGTTCTTC
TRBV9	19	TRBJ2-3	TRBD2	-	CASSVEGNSGSGSTDTQYF	TGTGCCAGCAGCGTAGAGGGGAATAGCGGGAGTGGGAGCACAGATACGCAGTATTTT
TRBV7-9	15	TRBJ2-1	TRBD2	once	CASSLTSVPGNEQFF	TGTGCCAGCAGCTTAACTAGCGTCCCTGGGAATGAGCAGTTCTTC
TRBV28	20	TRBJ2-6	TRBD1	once	CASRFLADRGSKSGANVLTF	TGTGCCAGCAGGTTCCTTGCGGACAGGGGGTCGAAATCTGGGGCCAACGTCCTGACTTTC
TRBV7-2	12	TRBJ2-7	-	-	CASSTLAYEQYF	TGTGCCAGCAGTACCTTGGCGTACGAGCAGTACTTC
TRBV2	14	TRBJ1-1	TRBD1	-	CASSLRQGATEAFF	TGTGCCAGCAGCCTTCGACAGGGGGCAACTGAAGCTTTCTTT
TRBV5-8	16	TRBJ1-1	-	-	CASSFRNPGDGTEAFF	TGTGCCAGCAGCTTTAGGAACCCCGGGGACGGCACTGAAGCTTTCTTT
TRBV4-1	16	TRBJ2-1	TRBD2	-	CASSQLGGLADNEQFF	TGCGCCAGCAGCCAACTGGGGGGACTAGCGGACAATGAGCAGTTCTTC
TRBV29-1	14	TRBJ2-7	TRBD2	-	CSVVSGTGTYEQYF	TGCAGCGTTGTTAGCGGGACCGGAACCTACGAGCAGTACTTC
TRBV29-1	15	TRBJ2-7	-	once	CSARSRVASTYEQYF	TGCAGCGCCCGGTCTAGGGTAGCTTCTACCTACGAGCAGTACTTC
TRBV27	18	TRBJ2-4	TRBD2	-	CASSVTSGTLRSKNIQYF	TGTGCCAGCAGTGTTACTAGCGGGACCTTAAGAAGCAAAAACATTCAGTACTTC
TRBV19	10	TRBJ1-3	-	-	CASPSKGSHF	TGTGCCAGTCCCTCGAAGGGGTCCCATTTT
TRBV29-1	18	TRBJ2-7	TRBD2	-	CSVEAGGLAGAVSYEQYF	TGCAGCGTTGAGGCGGGGGGACTAGCGGGAGCAGTCTCCTACGAGCAGTACTTC
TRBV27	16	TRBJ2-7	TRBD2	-	CASSPHNGRGAYEQYF	TGTGCCAGCAGTCCCCATAACGGGAGGGGCGCCTACGAGCAGTACTTC
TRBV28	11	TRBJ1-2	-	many	CASSFVYGYTF	TGTGCCAGCAGTTTTGTCTATGGCTACACCTTC
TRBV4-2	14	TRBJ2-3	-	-	CASSPYMGTDTQYF	TGTGCCAGCAGCCCCTATATGGGCACAGATACGCAGTATTTT
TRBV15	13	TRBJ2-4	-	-	CATSRDRADIQYF	TGTGCCACCAGCAGAGATAGGGCCGACATTCAGTACTTC